This T cell receptor beta chain was found in a study of beta chain features in type 1 diabetes. Study background: Patients did not differ from healthy donors in age, gender or cell yield. Study-wide results and limits: The study left unresolved whether HLA type influences TCRB rearrangement. The naive, central memory and Treg TCRB repertoires showed an apparent similarity that was greater among patients than among healthy donors.

This clone was counted only a few times. Its antigen is still unknown. CD4+ naive, central memory, regulatory and stem cell-like memory cells were sorted via CD45RO/CCR7/CD25/CD127/CD95/CD27. V was pared by 6 bases and J by 6 bases, with 5 bases of the junction left unmatched. Germline CDR1 SEHNR, CDR2 FQNEAQ (reference sequence). The CDR3 is 13 residues long. Since all of the isolated RNA was reverse transcribed, expressed TCRB transcripts were what got sequenced. The protocol was immunoSEQ multiplex PCR, while the TCRdb copy is restricted to in-frame clones and leaves out a portion. The sample lists a few hundred thousand clones, more than 12% seen once, with roughly 0.017% in the top ten.

What was sequenced was naive CD4+ T cells from blood. The chain is built from TRBV7-9 and TRBJ1-1; 9 bases agree with TRBD1. The source of this sequence is a woman under 30 in good health. The CDR3 sequence: CASRLQGASEAFF. In DNA, the CDR3 is TGTGCCAGCAGGTTACAGGGGGCATCTGAAGCTTTCTTT.